This T cell receptor (beta chain) was retrieved from a study of blood T cell repertoires in COVID-19. This table comes from immunoSEQ multiplex PCR, and its TCRdb copy is limited to in-frame clones, with some not included. In the table there are over 200,000 clones, roughly 88% of which are singletons. CDR1 and CDR2 from the germline V gene are SGHDN and FVKESK. V dropped 1 base and J dropped 6; count of bases not matched to a gene: 10. The CDR3 is 17 amino acids. J is TRBJ2-1 and V is TRBV14; 9 bases are shared with TRBD2. This receptor was identified in a woman in her 30s who had been exposed to COVID-19. The source material was PBMCs or T cells enriched from blood (not recorded which). CDR3 bases: TGTGCCAGCAGCCAAGCCTTCAAACCGACTAGCGGCAATGAGCAGTTCTTC. Translation: CASSQAFKPTSGNEQFF.